The clone carrying this TCR beta chain has just one count. In the authors' workflow: Cell counts per sample came from amplifying reference gene primers. The assay was immunoSEQ multiplex PCR, and TCRdb's table has in-frame clones only and misses some. The D gene and trimming were derived from the DNA, and the V and J assignments and clone size from that table. The sample holds 110,000 to 150,000 clones, approximately 90% seen once. The sample originates from a study of blood T cell repertoires in COVID-19. Overall study context: The United States, Italy and Spain supplied acute and convalescent COVID-19 samples. Nucleic acid was either cDNA or gDNA, and it came from T cells, B-cell-depleted T cells, or PBMCs.

Sequencing was carried out using peripheral blood. The TCR comes from a woman aged 40 to 50 with acute or convalescent COVID-19.

Here the CDR3 DNA reads TGTGCCAGCAGATGGACTAGCGGGGGGGTCAATGAGCAGTTCTTC. It yields the protein CASRWTSGGVNEQFF. The chain has TRBV6-6 and TRBJ2-1; 15 bases agree with TRBD2. The V segment lost 6 bases and the J segment 6 bases; nucleotides outside the gene matches: 3. In germline, CDR1 is MNHNY, CDR2 SVGAGI (reference sequence). The CDR3 consists of 15 residues.